This T cell receptor beta chain originates from a study of Graves' ophthalmopathy and Graves' hyperthyroidism. Notes on this clonotype: Its antigen is unknown.

Findings and caveats of the study: Predictions made by the model for ophthalmopathy progression reached 70.59% sensitivity and around 72% specificity.

The authors enrolled newly diagnosed hyperthyroidism patients aged 18 to 65 with under 2 months' duration. No donor had other autoimmune disease, uncontrolled infection, pregnancy or lactation. PBMCs were isolated from an approximately 10 ml sample of fresh peripheral blood. Amplification of TCR beta CDR3 regions used RNA transcripts. HTBI primers served in a first-round RT-PCR, which a second-round multiplex PCR followed. TCRdb independently ran MiXCR on the multiplex PCR reads; one entry per CDR3 protein. Here the sample spans hundreds of thousands of distinct CDR3 sequences, 22% being singletons. Deletions cut 2 bases from V and 2 bases from J, with 10 bases between. The CDR3 length is 15 residues. CDR1 and CDR2 from the germline V gene are SEHNR and FQNEAQ (reference sequence).

The chain combines TRBV7-9 with TRBJ1-3; tentative D call: TRBD1 (5 bases). This TCR was recovered from a woman younger than 30 with stable Graves' hyperthyroidism. Some clones in this sample may be carry-over from other donors' samples. The specimen sequenced was peripheral blood. CDR3 bases: TGTGCCAGCAGCTTAAGGATGGGACCTGGAAACACCATATATTTT. It yields the protein CASSLRMGPGNTIYF.